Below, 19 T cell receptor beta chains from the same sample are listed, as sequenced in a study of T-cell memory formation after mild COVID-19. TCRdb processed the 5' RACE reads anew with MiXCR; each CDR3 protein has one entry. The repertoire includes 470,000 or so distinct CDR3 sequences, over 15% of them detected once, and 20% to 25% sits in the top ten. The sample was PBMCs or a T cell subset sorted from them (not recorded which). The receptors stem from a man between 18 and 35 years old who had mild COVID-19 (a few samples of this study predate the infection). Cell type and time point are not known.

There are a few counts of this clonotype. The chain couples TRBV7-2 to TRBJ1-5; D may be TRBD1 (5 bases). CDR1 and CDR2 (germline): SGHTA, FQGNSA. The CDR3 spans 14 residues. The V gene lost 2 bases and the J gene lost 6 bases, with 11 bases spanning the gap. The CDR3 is CASSLQGLPQPQHF. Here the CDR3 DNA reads TGTGCCAGCAGCTTACAGGGTCTACCTCAGCCCCAGCATTTT.

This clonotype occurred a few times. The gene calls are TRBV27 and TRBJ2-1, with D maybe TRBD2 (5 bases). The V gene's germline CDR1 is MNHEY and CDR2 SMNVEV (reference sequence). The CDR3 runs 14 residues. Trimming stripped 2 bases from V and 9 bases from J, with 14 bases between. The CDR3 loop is CASSLMPARAEQFF. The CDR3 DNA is TGTGCCAGCAGTTTAATGCCAGCGAGGGCTGAGCAGTTCTTC.

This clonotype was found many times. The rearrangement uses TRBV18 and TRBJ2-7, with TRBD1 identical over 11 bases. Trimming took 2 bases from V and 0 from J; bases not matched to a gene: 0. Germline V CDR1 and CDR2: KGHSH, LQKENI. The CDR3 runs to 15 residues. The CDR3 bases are TGTGCCAGCTCACCAGGGACAGGGGGCTCCTACGAGCAGTACTTC. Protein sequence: CASSPGTGGSYEQYF.

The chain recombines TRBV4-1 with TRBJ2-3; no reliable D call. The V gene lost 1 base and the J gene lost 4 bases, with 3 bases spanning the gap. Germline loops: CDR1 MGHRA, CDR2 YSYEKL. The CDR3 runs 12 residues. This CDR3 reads CASSQVSDTQYF. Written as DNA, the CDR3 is TGCGCCAGCAGCCAAGTTTCAGATACGCAGTATTTT.

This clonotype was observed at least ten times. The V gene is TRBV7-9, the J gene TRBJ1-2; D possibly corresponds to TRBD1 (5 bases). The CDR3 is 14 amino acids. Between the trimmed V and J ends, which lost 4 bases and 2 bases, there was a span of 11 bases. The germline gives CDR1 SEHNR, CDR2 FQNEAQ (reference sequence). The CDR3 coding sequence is TGTGCCAGCAGCTCGACTGGGGGGAACTATGGCTACACCTTC. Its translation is CASSSTGGNYGYTF.

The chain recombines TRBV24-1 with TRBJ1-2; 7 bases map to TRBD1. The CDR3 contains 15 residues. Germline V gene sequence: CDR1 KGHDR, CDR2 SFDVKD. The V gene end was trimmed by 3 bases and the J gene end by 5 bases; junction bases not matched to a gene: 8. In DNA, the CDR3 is TGTGCCACCAGTGATCAAGGGACAGACCGATATGGCTACACCTTC. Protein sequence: CATSDQGTDRYGYTF.

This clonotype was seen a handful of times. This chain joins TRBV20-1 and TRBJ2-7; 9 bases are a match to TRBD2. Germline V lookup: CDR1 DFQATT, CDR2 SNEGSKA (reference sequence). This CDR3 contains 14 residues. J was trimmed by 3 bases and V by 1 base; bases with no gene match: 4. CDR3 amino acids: CSARGAGGFYEQYF. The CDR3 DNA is TGCAGTGCTAGAGGTGCGGGGGGGTTCTACGAGCAGTACTTC.

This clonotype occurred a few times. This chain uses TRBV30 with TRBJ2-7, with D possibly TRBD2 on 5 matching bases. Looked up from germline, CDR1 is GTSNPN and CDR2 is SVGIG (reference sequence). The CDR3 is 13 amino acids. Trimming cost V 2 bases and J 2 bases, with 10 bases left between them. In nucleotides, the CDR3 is TGTGCCTGGAGTATTGGAGGTACCTACGAGCAGTACTTC. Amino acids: CAWSIGGTYEQYF.

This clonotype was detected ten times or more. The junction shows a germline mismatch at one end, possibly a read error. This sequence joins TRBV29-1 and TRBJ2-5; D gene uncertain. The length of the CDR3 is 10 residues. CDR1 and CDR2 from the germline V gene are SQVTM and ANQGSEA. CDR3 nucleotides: TGCAGCGCTGAACAAGAGACCCAGTACTTC. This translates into CSAEQETQYF. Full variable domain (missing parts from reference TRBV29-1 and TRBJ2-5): SAVISQKPSRDICQRGTSLTIQCQVDSQVTMMFWYRQQPGQSLTLIATANQGSEATYESGFVIDKFPISRPNLTFSTLTVSNMSPEDSSIYLCSAEQETQYFGPGTRLLVL.

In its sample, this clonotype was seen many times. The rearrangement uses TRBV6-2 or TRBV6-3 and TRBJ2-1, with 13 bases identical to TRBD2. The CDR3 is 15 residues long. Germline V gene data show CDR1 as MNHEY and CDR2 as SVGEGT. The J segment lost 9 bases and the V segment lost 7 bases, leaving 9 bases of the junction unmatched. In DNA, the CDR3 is TGTGCCAGCATCGGGACTAGCGGGGAGTGGGGTGAGCAGTTCTTC. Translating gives CASIGTSGEWGEQFF.

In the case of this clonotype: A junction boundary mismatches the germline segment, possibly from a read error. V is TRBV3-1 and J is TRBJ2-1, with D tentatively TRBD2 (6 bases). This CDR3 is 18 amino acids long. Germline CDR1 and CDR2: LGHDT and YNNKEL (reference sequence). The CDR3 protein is CASSHRLFFTGGVNDQFF. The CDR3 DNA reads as TGTGCCAGCAGCCACCGTCTGTTTTTTACGGGCGGGGTGAATGATCAGTTCTTC.

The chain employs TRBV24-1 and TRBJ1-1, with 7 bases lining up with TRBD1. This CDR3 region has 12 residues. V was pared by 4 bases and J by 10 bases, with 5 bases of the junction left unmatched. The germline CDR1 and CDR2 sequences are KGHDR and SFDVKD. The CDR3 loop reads CATSDTRDRAFF. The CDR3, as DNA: TGTGCCACCAGTGACACCCGGGACAGAGCTTTCTTT.

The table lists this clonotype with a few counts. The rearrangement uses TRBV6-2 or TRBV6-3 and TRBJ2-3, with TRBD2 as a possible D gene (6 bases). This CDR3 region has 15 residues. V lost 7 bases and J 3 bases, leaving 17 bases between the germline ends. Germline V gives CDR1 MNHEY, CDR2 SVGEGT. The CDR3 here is CASNGLVGGTDTQYF. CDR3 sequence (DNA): TGTGCCAGCAATGGATTGGTCGGGGGAACAGATACGCAGTATTTT.

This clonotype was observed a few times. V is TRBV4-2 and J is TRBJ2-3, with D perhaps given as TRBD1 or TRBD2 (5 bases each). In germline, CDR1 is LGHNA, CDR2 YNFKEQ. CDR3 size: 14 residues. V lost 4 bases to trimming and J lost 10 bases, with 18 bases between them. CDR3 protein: CASSPGTGSNPQYF. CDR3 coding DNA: TGTGCCAGCAGCCCCGGGACGGGGTCGAATCCGCAGTATTTT.

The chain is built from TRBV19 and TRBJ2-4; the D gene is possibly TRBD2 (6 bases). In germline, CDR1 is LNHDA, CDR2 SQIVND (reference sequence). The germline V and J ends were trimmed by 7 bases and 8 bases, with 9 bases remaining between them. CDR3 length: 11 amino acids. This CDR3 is CASTRGDIQYF. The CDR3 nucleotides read TGTGCCAGTACGCGGGGAGACATTCAGTACTTC.

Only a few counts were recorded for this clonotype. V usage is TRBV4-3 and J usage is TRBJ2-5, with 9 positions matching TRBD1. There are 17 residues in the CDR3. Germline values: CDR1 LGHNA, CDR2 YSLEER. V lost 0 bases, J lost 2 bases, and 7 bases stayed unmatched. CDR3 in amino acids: CASSQEGDREGQETQYF. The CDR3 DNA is TGCGCCAGCAGCCAAGAGGGGGACAGGGAGGGTCAAGAGACCCAGTACTTC.

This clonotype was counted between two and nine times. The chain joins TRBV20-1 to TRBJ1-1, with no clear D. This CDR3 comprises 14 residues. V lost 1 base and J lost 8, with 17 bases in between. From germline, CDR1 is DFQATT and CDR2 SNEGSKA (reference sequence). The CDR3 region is CSARALAGGLEAFF. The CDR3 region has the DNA TGCAGTGCTAGAGCCTTGGCGGGAGGGCTAGAAGCTTTCTTT.

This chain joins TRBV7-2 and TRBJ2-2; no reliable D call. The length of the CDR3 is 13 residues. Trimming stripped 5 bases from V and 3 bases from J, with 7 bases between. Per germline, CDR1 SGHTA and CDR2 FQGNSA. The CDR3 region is CASSLSHTGELFF. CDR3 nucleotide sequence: TGTGCCAGCAGCCTTTCGCACACCGGGGAGCTGTTTTTT.

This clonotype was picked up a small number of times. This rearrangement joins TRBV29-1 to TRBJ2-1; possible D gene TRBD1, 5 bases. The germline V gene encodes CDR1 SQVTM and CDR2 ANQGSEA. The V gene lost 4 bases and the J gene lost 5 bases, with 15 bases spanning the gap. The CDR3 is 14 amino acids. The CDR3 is CSVVEGAANNEQFF. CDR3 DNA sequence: TGCAGCGTTGTGGAAGGGGCTGCGAACAATGAGCAGTTCTTC.